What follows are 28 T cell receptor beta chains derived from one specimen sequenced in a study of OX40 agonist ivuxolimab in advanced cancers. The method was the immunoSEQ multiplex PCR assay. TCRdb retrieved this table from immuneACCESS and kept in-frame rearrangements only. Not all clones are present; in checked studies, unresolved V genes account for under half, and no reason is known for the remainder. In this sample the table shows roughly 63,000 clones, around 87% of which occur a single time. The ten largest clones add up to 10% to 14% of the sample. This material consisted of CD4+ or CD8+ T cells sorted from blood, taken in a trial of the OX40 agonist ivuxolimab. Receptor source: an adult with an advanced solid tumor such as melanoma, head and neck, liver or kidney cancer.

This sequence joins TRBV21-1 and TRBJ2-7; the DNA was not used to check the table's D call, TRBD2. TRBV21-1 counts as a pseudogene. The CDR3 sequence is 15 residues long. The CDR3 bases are TGTGCCAGCAGCAAGAGGGAGGGCTTCTACTACGAGCAGTACTTC. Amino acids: CASSKREGFYYEQYF.

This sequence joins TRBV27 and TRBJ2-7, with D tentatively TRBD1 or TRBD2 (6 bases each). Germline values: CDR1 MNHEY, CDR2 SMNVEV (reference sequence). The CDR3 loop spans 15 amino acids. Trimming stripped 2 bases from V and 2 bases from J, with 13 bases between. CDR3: CASSLRGARTYEQYF. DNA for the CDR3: TGTGCCAGCAGTTTAAGGGGGGCGAGGACCTACGAGCAGTACTTC.

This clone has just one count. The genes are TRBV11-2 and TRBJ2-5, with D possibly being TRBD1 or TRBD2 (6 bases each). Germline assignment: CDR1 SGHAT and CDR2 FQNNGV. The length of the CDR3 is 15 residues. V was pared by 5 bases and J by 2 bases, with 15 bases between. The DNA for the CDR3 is TGTGCCAGCAGCCCGGATACGGGGGCACAAGAGACCCAGTACTTC. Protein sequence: CASSPDTGAQETQYF.

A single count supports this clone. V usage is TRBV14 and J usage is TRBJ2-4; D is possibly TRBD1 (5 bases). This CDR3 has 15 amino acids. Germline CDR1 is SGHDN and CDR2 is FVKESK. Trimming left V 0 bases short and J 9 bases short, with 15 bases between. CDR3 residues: CASSQDAQPTGIQYF. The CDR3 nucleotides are TGTGCCAGCAGCCAAGACGCACAGCCTACAGGCATTCAGTACTTC.

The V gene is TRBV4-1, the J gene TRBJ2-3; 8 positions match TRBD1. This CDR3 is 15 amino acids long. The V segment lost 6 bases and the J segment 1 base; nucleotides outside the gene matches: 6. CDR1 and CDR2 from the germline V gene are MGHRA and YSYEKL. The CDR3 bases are TGCGCCAGCAGGACCAGGGGGCATGGCACAGATACGCAGTATTTT. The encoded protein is CASRTRGHGTDTQYF.

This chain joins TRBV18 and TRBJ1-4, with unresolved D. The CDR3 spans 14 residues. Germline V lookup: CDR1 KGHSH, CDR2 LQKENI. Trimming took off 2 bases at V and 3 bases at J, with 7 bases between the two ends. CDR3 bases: TGTGCCAGCTCACCAGGGCGCCCTAATGAAAAACTGTTTTTT. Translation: CASSPGRPNEKLFF. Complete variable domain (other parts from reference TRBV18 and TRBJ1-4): NAGVMQNPRHLVRRRGQEARLRCSPMKGHSHVYWYRQLPEEGLKFMVYLQKENIIDESGMPKERFSAEFPKEGPSILRIQQVVRGDSAAYFCASSPGRPNEKLFFGSGTQLSVL.

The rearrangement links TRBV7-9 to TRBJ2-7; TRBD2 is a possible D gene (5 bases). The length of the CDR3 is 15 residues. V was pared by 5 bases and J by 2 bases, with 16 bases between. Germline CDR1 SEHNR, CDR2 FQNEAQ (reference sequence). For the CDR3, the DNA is TGTGCCAGCAGCGCTGGAGGCGGCGCGACCTACGAGCAGTACTTC. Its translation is CASSAGGGATYEQYF.

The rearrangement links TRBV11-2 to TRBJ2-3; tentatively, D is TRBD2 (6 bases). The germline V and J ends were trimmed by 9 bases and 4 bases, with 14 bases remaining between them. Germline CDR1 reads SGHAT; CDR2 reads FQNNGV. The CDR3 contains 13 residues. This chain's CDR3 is CASTRTTSDTQYF. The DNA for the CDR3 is TGTGCCAGTACACGGACTACGTCAGATACGCAGTATTTT.

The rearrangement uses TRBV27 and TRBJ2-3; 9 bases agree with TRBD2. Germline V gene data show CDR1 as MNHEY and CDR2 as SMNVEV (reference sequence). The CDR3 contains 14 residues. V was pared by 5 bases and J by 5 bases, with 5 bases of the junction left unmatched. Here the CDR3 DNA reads TGTGCCAGCAGTGGGGCGGGGGGGCTAGATACGCAGTATTTT. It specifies CASSGAGGLDTQYF.

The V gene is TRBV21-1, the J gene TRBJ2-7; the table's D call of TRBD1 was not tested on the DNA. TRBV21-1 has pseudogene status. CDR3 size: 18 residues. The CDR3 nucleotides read TGTGCCAGCAGCAAGAGCAGGCCTACGAGCCACCCTTCCTACGAGCAGTACTTC. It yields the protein CASSKSRPTSHPSYEQYF.

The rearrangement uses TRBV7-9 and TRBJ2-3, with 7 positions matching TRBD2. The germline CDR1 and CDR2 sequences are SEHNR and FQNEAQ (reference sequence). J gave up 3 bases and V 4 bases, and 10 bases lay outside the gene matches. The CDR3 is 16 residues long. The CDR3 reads CASSSLAGVSTDTQYF. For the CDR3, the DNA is TGTGCCAGCAGCTCCTTGGCGGGAGTATCTACAGATACGCAGTATTTT.

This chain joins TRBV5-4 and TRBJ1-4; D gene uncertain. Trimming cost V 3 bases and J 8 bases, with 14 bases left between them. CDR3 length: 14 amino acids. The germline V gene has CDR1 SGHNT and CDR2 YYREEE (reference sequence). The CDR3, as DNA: TGTGCCAGCAGCTCCCAAAAGGGTGGGGAAAAACTGTTTTTT. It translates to CASSSQKGGEKLFF.

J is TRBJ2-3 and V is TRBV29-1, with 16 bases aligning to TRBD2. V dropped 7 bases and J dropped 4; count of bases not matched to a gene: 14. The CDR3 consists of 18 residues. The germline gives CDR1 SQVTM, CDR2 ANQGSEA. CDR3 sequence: CSARSTGLAGGEPDTQYF. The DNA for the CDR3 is TGCAGCGCCAGAAGTACGGGACTAGCGGGAGGGGAGCCAGATACGCAGTATTTT.

CDR3 sequence: CASSLIPSTDTQYF. For the CDR3, the DNA is TGCGCCAGCAGCTTAATACCTAGCACAGATACGCAGTATTTT. The V call is TRBV5-1, the J call TRBJ2-3; D is uncertain. Germline V gene data show CDR1 as SGHRS and CDR2 as YFSETQ. The CDR3 covers 14 residues. V lost 2 bases to trimming and J lost 0 bases, with 7 bases between them.

CDR3 residues: CASSQGVLGETQYF. CDR3 coding DNA: TGCGCCAGCAGCCAAGGGGTACTAGGGGAGACCCAGTACTTC. The V call is TRBV5-1, the J call TRBJ2-5, with D perhaps TRBD1 or TRBD2 (5 bases each). This CDR3 region has 14 residues. The germline gives CDR1 SGHRS, CDR2 YFSETQ. Trimming shortened V by 4 bases and J by 5 bases, and 15 bases separated the two germline ends.

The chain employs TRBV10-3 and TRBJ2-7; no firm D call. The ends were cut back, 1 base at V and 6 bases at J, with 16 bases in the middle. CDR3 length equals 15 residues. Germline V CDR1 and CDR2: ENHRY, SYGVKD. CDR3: CAISEFPPRRPEQYF. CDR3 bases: TGTGCCATCAGTGAGTTTCCCCCTCGCCGCCCCGAGCAGTACTTC.

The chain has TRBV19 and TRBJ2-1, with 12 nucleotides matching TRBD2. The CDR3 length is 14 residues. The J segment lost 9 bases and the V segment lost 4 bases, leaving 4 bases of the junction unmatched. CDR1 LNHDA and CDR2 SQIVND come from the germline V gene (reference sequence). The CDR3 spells CASSTSGGAGEQFF. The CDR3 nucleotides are TGTGCCAGTAGTACTAGCGGGGGGGCTGGTGAGCAGTTCTTC.

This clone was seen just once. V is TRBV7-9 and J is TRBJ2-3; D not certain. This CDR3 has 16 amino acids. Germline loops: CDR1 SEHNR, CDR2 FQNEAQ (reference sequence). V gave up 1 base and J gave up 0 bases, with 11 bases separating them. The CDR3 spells CASSLGQATSTDTQYF. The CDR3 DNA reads TGTGCCAGCAGCTTAGGGCAGGCCACTAGCACAGATACGCAGTATTTT.

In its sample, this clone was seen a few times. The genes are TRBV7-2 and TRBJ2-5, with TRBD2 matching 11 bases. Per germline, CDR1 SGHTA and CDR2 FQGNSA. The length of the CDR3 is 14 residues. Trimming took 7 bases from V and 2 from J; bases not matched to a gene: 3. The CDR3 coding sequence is TGTGCCAGCAACCCTAGCGGGGGGCAAGAGACCCAGTACTTC. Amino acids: CASNPSGGQETQYF.

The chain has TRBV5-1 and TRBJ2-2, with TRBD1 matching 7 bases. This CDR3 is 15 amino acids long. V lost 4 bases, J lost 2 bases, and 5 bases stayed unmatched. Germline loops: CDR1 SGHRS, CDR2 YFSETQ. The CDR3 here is CASSPGTVNTGELFF. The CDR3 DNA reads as TGCGCCAGCAGCCCCGGGACAGTAAACACCGGGGAGCTGTTTTTT.

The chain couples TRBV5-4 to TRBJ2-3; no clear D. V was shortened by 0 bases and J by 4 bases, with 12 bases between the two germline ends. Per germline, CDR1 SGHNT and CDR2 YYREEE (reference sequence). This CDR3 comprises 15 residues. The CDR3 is CASSLGGTVADTQYF. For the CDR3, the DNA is TGTGCCAGCAGCTTGGGGGGAACAGTTGCAGATACGCAGTATTTT.

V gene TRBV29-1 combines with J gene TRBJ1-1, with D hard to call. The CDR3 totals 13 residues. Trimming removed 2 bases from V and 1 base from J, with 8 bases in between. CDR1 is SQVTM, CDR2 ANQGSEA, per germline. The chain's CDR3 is CSVETGQNTEAFF. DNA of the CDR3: TGCAGCGTTGAAACCGGGCAGAACACTGAAGCTTTCTTT.

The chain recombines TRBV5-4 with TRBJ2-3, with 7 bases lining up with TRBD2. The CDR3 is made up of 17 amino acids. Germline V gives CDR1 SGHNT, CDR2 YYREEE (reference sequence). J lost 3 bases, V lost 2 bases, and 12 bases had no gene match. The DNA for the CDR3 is TGTGCCAGCAGCTTTCGACTCTATAGCGGGCCTACAGATACGCAGTATTTT. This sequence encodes CASSFRLYSGPTDTQYF.

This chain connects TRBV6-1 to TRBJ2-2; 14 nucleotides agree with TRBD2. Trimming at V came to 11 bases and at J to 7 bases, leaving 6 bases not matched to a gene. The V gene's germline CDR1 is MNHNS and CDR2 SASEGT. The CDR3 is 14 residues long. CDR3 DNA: TGTGCCGCCCGACTAGCGGGAGGGAACGGGGAGCTGTTTTTT. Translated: CAARLAGGNGELFF.

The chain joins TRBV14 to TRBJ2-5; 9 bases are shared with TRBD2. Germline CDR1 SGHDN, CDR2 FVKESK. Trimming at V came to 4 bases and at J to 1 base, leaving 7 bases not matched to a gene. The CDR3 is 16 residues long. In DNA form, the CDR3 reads TGTGCCAGCAGCCCACTGGGACTAGCATCCCAAGAGACCCAGTACTTC. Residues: CASSPLGLASQETQYF.

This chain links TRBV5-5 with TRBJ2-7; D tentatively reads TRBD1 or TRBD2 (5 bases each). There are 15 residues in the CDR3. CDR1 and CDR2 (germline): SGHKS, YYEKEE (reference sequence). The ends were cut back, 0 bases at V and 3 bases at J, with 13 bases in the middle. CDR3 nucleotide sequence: TGTGCCAGCAGCTTGGCCGTGGGACGACTCTACGAGCAGTACTTC. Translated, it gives CASSLAVGRLYEQYF. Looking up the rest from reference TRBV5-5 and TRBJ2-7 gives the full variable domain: DAGVTQSPTHLIKTRGQQVTLRCSPISGHKSVSWYQQVLGQGPQFIFQYYEKEERGRGNFPDRFSARQFPNYSSELNVNALLLGDSALYLCASSLAVGRLYEQYFGPGTRLTVT.

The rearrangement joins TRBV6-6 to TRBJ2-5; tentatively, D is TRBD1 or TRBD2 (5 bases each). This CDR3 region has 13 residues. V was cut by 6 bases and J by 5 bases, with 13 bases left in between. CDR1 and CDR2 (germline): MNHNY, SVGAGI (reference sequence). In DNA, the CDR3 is TGTGCCAGCAGCCCCCTGTGGGGGGAGACCCAGTACTTC. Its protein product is CASSPLWGETQYF.

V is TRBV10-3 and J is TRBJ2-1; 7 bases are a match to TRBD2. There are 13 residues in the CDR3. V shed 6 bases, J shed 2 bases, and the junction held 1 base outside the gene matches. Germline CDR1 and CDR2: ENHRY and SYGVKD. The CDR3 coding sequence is TGTGCCATCAGGGGGGGGACCTACAATGAGCAGTTCTTC. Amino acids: CAIRGGTYNEQFF.